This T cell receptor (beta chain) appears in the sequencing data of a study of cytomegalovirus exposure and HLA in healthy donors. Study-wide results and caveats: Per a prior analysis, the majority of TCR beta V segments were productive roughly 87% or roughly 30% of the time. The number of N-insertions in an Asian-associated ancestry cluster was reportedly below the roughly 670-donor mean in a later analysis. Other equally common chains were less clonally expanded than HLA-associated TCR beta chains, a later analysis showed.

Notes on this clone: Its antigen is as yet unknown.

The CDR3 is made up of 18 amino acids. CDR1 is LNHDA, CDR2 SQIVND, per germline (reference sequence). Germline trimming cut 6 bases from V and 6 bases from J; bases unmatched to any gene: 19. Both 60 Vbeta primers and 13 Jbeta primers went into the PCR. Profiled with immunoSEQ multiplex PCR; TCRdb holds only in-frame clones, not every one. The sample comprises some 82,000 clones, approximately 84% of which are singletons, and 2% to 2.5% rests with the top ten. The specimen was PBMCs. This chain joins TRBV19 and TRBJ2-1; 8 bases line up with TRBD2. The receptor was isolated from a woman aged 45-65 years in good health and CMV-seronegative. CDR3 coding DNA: TGTGCCAGTAGCCTCGCAGTACTCCGGGAGGGCCGGGCCAATGAGCAGTTCTTC. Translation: CASSLAVLREGRANEQFF.